Shown below are 7 T cell receptor beta chains from a single sample sequenced in a study of shared clonotypes between healthy human individuals (dated by TCRdb to 2018 to 2020). The library was produced with the immunoSEQ multiplex PCR assay. Held by TCRdb, this immuneACCESS table contains in-frame sequences only and omits some clones. Under half of the omission traces to an unresolved V gene where checked; the cause of the rest is unknown. The sample table lists more than 2,000,000 clones, approximately 90% of them with a count of one. The top ten hold over 0.12% of the sample. The specimen sequenced was naive CD4+ T cells sorted from blood. This specimen's cell subset or site label, per the study, means: CD45RA+ positively selected. The receptor source for this set is a man aged 18 to 35 in good health.

This clone was seen only once. The V gene is TRBV7-2, the J gene TRBJ1-1; no definite D call. Looked up from germline, CDR1 is SGHTA and CDR2 is FQGNSA. CDR3 size: 14 residues. Trimming stripped 3 bases from V and 3 bases from J, with 11 bases between. As DNA, the CDR3 is TGTGCCAGCAGCTTTTATGCGGAACACACTGAAGCTTTCTTT. This encodes CASSFYAEHTEAFF. Full variable domain (missing parts from reference TRBV7-2 and TRBJ1-1): GAGVSQSPSNKVTEKGKDVELRCDPISGHTALYWYRQSLGQGLEFLIYFQGNSAPDKSGLPSDRFSAERTGGSVSTLTIQRTQQEDSAVYLCASSFYAEHTEAFFGQGTRLTVV.

This clone appeared a few times. V usage is TRBV7-2 and J usage is TRBJ2-7, with TRBD2 identical over 13 bases. The CDR3 contains 17 residues. V was pared by 5 bases and J by 6 bases, with 13 bases of the junction left unmatched. Germline-derived CDR1 and CDR2 are SGHTA and FQGNSA. The CDR3 region has the DNA TGTGCCAGCAGCAGAGATCCGGGACTAGCGGGGTTAAGCGAGCAGTACTTC. It translates to CASSRDPGLAGLSEQYF. The full variable domain, with the rest looked up from reference TRBV7-2 and TRBJ2-7, is GAGVSQSPSNKVTEKGKDVELRCDPISGHTALYWYRQSLGQGLEFLIYFQGNSAPDKSGLPSDRFSAERTGGSVSTLTIQRTQQEDSAVYLCASSRDPGLAGLSEQYFGPGTRLTVT.

This rearrangement joins TRBV18 to TRBJ2-2, with 7 bases that match TRBD1. Germline CDR1 reads KGHSH; CDR2 reads LQKENI. V shed 4 bases, J shed 4 bases, and the junction held 9 bases outside the gene matches. There are 16 residues in the CDR3. Here the CDR3 reads CASSLDRVDRTGELFF. The CDR3 DNA is TGTGCCAGCTCACTCGACAGGGTGGATCGCACCGGGGAGCTGTTTTTT. The variable domain in full, completed from reference TRBV18 and TRBJ2-2, reads NAGVMQNPRHLVRRRGQEARLRCSPMKGHSHVYWYRQLPEEGLKFMVYLQKENIIDESGMPKERFSAEFPKEGPSILRIQQVVRGDSAAYFCASSLDRVDRTGELFFGEGSRLTVL.

The V and J genes are TRBV10-3 and TRBJ1-3, with a possible D match to TRBD1 (6 bases). CDR3 length: 19 residues. With 3 bases removed from V and 5 bases from J, the gap between germline ends came to 26 bases. Germline V gives CDR1 ENHRY, CDR2 SYGVKD. The CDR3 DNA reads TGTGCCATCAGTGATTTTGATAAAGGGGGGCGGCCTCCGAGAAACACCATATATTTT. It specifies CAISDFDKGGRPPRNTIYF.

The chain links TRBV4-3 to TRBJ2-5; D is unresolved. The CDR3 length is 15 residues. Germline V CDR1 and CDR2: LGHNA, YSLEER. V lost 0 bases and J lost 2, with 10 bases in between. The CDR3 region is CASSQDQEPQETQYF. The CDR3, as DNA: TGCGCCAGCAGCCAAGATCAGGAACCTCAAGAGACCCAGTACTTC.

This chain links TRBV28 with TRBJ1-1; D gene unclear. Germline V gene sequence: CDR1 MDHEN, CDR2 SYDVKM. V gave up 8 bases and J gave up 7 bases, with 8 bases separating them. This CDR3 has 10 residues. The CDR3 DNA is TGTGCCAGCGCGGAAATTGAAGCTTTCTTT. This gives the protein CASAEIEAFF.

With respect to this clone: The sample has other DNA sequences that encode this CDR3 too. This rearrangement joins TRBV7-9 to TRBJ1-2; 7 bases line up with TRBD1. V shed 2 bases, J shed 3 bases, and the junction held 3 bases outside the gene matches. The CDR3 extends over 14 amino acids. The germline V gene has CDR1 SEHNR and CDR2 FQNEAQ (reference sequence). CDR3: CASSLRQGDYGYTF. The CDR3 DNA sequence: TGTGCCAGCAGCTTAAGGCAGGGGGACTATGGCTACACCTTC.